The 3 T cell receptor beta chains listed next were all sequenced from one sample in a study of T cells in Graves' hyperthyroidism and ophthalmopathy. Amplified regions were TCR beta CDR3 sequences from RNA transcripts. The HTBI primer set served for first-round RT-PCR of the TCR CDR3. TCRdb ran MiXCR on the multiplex PCR reads and lists one entry per CDR3 protein. The sample lists nearly 600,000 distinct CDR3 sequences; approximately 15% were seen once. Sample: blood. The receptor set was obtained from a woman between 18 and 30 years old with Graves' ophthalmopathy.

The sample holds many counts of this clonotype. The genes are TRBV28 and TRBJ2-7; D remains unclear. This CDR3 comprises 13 residues. V dropped 5 bases and J dropped 6 bases, with 14 bases sitting between them. Germline assignment: CDR1 MDHEN and CDR2 SYDVKM. CDR3 in amino acids: CASSPTHNGEQYF. Here the CDR3 DNA reads TGTGCCAGCAGTCCGACCCACAATGGCGAGCAGTACTTC.

This clonotype was counted only a few times. The chain recombines TRBV10-3 with TRBJ2-7; D might be TRBD1 (6 bases). V dropped 5 bases and J dropped 5 bases, with 13 bases sitting between them. This CDR3 is 13 amino acids long. Germline-derived CDR1 and CDR2 are ENHRY and SYGVKD. The CDR3 DNA sequence: TGTGCCATCAGTAATCTATCAGGGGACGAGCAGTACTTC. Translating gives CAISNLSGDEQYF.

At least ten counts were recorded for this clonotype. The chain has TRBV2 and TRBJ1-5; D perhaps matches TRBD1 (6 bases). Germline V lookup: CDR1 SNHLY, CDR2 FYNNEI. Trimming removed 6 bases from V and 7 bases from J, with 16 bases in between. The CDR3 consists of 14 residues. CDR3 protein: CASSLDLDRQPQHF. The CDR3 DNA follows: TGTGCCAGCAGCCTAGACCTGGACAGACAGCCCCAGCATTTT.